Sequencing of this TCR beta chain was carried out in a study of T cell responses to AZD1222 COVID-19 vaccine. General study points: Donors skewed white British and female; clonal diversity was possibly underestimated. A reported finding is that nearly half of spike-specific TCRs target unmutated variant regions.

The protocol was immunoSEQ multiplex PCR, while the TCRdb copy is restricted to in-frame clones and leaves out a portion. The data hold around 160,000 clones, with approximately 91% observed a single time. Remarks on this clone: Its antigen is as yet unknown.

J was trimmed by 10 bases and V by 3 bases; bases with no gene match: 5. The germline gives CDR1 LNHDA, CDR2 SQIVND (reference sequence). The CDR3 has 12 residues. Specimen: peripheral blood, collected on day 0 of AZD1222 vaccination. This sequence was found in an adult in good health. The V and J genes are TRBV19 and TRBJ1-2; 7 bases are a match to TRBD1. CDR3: CASSILDRTYTF. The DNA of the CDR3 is TGTGCCAGTAGTATTTTGGACAGGACCTACACCTTC. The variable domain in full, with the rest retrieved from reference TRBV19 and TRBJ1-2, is DGGITQSPKYLFRKEGQNVTLSCEQNLNHDAMYWYRQDPGQGLRLIYYSQIVNDFQKGDIAEGYSVSREKKESFPLTVTSAQKNPTAFYLCASSILDRTYTFGSGTRLTVV.